The 21 T cell receptor beta chains below come from one sample, sequenced in a study of blood T cell repertoires in COVID-19. Profiled with immunoSEQ multiplex PCR; TCRdb holds only in-frame clones, not every one. The table includes 20,000 to 25,000 clones, around 82% detected once. The source material was peripheral blood. The receptors shown here come from a man aged 55 to 70 with active COVID-19.

V is TRBV2 and J is TRBJ2-7; D perhaps matches TRBD1 (5 bases). This CDR3 is built from 15 residues. Trimming shortened V by 5 bases and J by 4 bases, and 18 bases separated the two germline ends. CDR1 is SNHLY, CDR2 FYNNEI, per germline. The CDR3 DNA reads as TGTGCCAGCAGTACCAGGCCAGGGAAGGCATACGAGCAGTACTTC. Its translation: CASSTRPGKAYEQYF.

This sequence joins TRBV4-3 and TRBJ2-6, with D hard to call. The CDR3 has 16 residues. In germline, CDR1 is LGHNA, CDR2 YSLEER. The V end was cut by 0 bases, the J end by 0 bases, with 6 bases between. CDR3 sequence: CASSQERGSGANVLTF. Written as DNA, the CDR3 is TGCGCCAGCAGCCAAGAAAGAGGCTCTGGGGCCAACGTCCTGACTTTC.

V and J are TRBV19 and TRBJ1-5, with TRBD1 identical over 8 bases. Germline CDR1 is LNHDA and CDR2 is SQIVND (reference sequence). The length of the CDR3 is 15 residues. The V gene end was trimmed by 8 bases and the J gene end by 2 bases; junction bases not matched to a gene: 8. This CDR3 is CASGDQGAGNQPQHF. The CDR3 region has the DNA TGTGCCAGTGGAGATCAGGGGGCCGGCAATCAGCCCCAGCATTTT.

The rearrangement links TRBV19 to TRBJ2-4; perhaps TRBD1 as D (6 bases). The CDR3 has 16 amino acids. Looked up from germline, CDR1 is LNHDA and CDR2 is SQIVND (reference sequence). V lost 8 bases, J lost 0 bases, and 17 bases lay in between. Written as DNA, the CDR3 is TGTGCCAGTCGCCCGTTAACAGGGATAGCCAAAAACATTCAGTACTTC. This encodes CASRPLTGIAKNIQYF.

The rearrangement links TRBV19 to TRBJ2-7, with TRBD2 matching over 8 bases. CDR1 is LNHDA, CDR2 SQIVND, per germline (reference sequence). V lost 8 bases to trimming and J lost 2 bases; unmatched junction nucleotides: 8. The CDR3 loop spans 14 amino acids. DNA for the CDR3: TGTGCCAGTTCGGAGGTAGCGGGACCCTACGAGCAGTACTTC. Translated: CASSEVAGPYEQYF.

The chain recombines TRBV19 with TRBJ2-3, with TRBD1 matching 7 bases. Per the germline V gene, CDR1 is LNHDA and CDR2 is SQIVND (reference sequence). V shed 3 bases and J 1 base; nucleotides not matched to a gene: 7. CDR3 length: 16 amino acids. The CDR3 loop is CASSIGGTARTDTQYF. The CDR3 DNA is TGTGCCAGTAGTATCGGTGGGACAGCGCGCACAGATACGCAGTATTTT.

V and J are TRBV28 and TRBJ1-4; 10 bases agree with TRBD1. The V segment lost 6 bases and the J segment 7 bases; nucleotides outside the gene matches: 5. Germline CDR1 MDHEN, CDR2 SYDVKM. CDR3 length equals 14 residues. CDR3 sequence (DNA): TGTGCCAGCAGGCCGACAGGGGGCATTGAAAAACTGTTTTTT. Amino acids: CASRPTGGIEKLFF.

CDR3 DNA sequence: TGTGCCTGGAGGGCCTCGGCTAGCGGAGCCTACGAGCAGTACTTC. Translation: CAWRASASGAYEQYF. The V and J genes are TRBV30 and TRBJ2-7; 7 bases match TRBD2. The CDR3 loop spans 15 amino acids. CDR1 is GTSNPN and CDR2 is SVGIG in the germline V gene (reference sequence). Losses at the gene ends were 3 bases for V and 2 bases for J; bases not matched to a gene: 10.

The V and J genes are TRBV7-2 and TRBJ1-5, with a possible D match to TRBD1 (5 bases). Trimming pared 3 bases from V and 0 bases from J, leaving 9 bases between. This CDR3 region has 15 residues. The germline V gene encodes CDR1 SGHTA and CDR2 FQGNSA. CDR3 sequence reads: CASSFGAGSNQPQHF. CDR3 nucleotides: TGTGCCAGCAGCTTTGGGGCAGGTAGCAATCAGCCCCAGCATTTT.

The rearrangement joins TRBV5-1 to TRBJ2-3, with 10 bases matching TRBD2. Germline values: CDR1 SGHRS, CDR2 YFSETQ. This CDR3 is 20 amino acids long. V was pared by 0 bases and J by 0 bases, with 13 bases of the junction left unmatched. The CDR3: CASSLVASGRGSTSTDTQYF. DNA for the CDR3: TGCGCCAGCAGCTTGGTGGCTAGCGGGAGAGGGTCTACTAGCACAGATACGCAGTATTTT.

The V and J genes are TRBV18 and TRBJ2-7; TRBD2 matches at 13 bases. Per germline, CDR1 KGHSH and CDR2 LQKENI. CDR3 length: 19 residues. The V segment lost 0 bases and the J segment 2 bases; nucleotides outside the gene matches: 10. The CDR3 reads CASSPPGTGGLAGAYEQYF. In DNA form, the CDR3 reads TGTGCCAGCTCACCACCCGGGACAGGTGGACTAGCGGGGGCCTACGAGCAGTACTTC. The whole variable domain, remainder taken from reference TRBV18 and TRBJ2-7, is NAGVMQNPRHLVRRRGQEARLRCSPMKGHSHVYWYRQLPEEGLKFMVYLQKENIIDESGMPKERFSAEFPKEGPSILRIQQVVRGDSAAYFCASSPPGTGGLAGAYEQYFGPGTRLTVT.

This sequence joins TRBV11-1 and TRBJ2-7; 7 bases match TRBD1. This CDR3 is built from 16 residues. Germline CDR1 is SGHAT and CDR2 is FQDESV (reference sequence). With V trimmed by 3 bases and J by 6 bases, 14 bases remained unmatched. In DNA, the CDR3 is TGTGCCAGCAGCTTCAATTCGGTGGGACAGCCATTCGAGCAGTACTTC. It is translated as CASSFNSVGQPFEQYF. The full variable domain, rest sourced from reference TRBV11-1 and TRBJ2-7, is EAEVAQSPRYKITEKSQAVAFWCDPISGHATLYWYRQILGQGPELLVQFQDESVVDDSQLPKDRFSAERLKGVDSTLKIQPAELGDSAMYLCASSFNSVGQPFEQYFGPGTRLTVT.

This clone was seen a handful of times. This chain joins TRBV7-9 and TRBJ2-3; D unresolved. V gave up 3 bases and J gave up 0 bases, with 4 bases separating them. The CDR3 loop spans 13 amino acids. From germline, CDR1 is SEHNR and CDR2 FQNEAQ (reference sequence). The CDR3: CASSFPSTDTQYF. The CDR3 DNA is TGTGCCAGCAGCTTCCCTAGCACAGATACGCAGTATTTT.

The chain has TRBV7-2 and TRBJ1-1, with 8 bases matching TRBD1. After removal of 2 bases from V and 4 bases from J, the junction contained 18 bases not matched to a gene. CDR3 length: 19 residues. From germline, CDR1 is SGHTA and CDR2 FQGNSA. CDR3 loop: CASSLPDRGSESRATEAFF. The CDR3 coding sequence is TGTGCCAGCAGCTTACCCGACAGGGGTTCCGAATCCCGCGCCACTGAAGCTTTCTTT.

V is TRBV5-1 and J is TRBJ2-2, with D perhaps matching TRBD1 (5 bases). Germline lookup yields CDR1 SGHRS and CDR2 YFSETQ. This CDR3 is 13 amino acids long. V gave up 8 bases and J gave up 3 bases, with 11 bases separating them. CDR3 DNA: TGCGCCAGTAGGGGCAGAGACACCGGGGAGCTGTTTTTT. Translation: CASRGRDTGELFF.

This clone has more than one count but fewer than ten. This chain uses TRBV7-2 with TRBJ2-7, with D tentatively TRBD2 (6 bases). There are 12 residues in the CDR3. V lost 7 bases to trimming and J lost 3 bases, with 10 bases between them. Germline values: CDR1 SGHTA, CDR2 FQGNSA. CDR3 in DNA: TGTGCCAGCATCGGGACTGGCTACGAGCAGTACTTC. It yields the protein CASIGTGYEQYF.

This clone was counted a few times. The V gene is TRBV5-4, the J gene TRBJ1-1, with 8 bases identical to TRBD1. After removal of 4 bases from V and 0 bases from J, the junction contained 11 bases not matched to a gene. The CDR3 covers 17 residues. Germline V lookup: CDR1 SGHNT, CDR2 YYREEE (reference sequence). CDR3 region: CASSPGQALPMNTEAFF. The CDR3 bases are TGTGCCAGCAGCCCGGGACAGGCATTACCCATGAACACTGAAGCTTTCTTT.

V and J are TRBV21-1 and TRBJ1-6. TRBV21-1 corresponds to a pseudogene. CDR3 length equals 13 residues. The CDR3 is CASSRVHNSPLHF. The CDR3 DNA sequence: TGTGCCAGCAGCAGAGTACATAATTCACCCCTCCACTTT.

This chain uses TRBV30 with TRBJ2-3; 9 bases line up with TRBD2. J gave up 0 bases and V 2 bases, and 6 bases lay outside the gene matches. The CDR3 runs to 16 residues. The germline V gene has CDR1 GTSNPN and CDR2 SVGIG (reference sequence). CDR3 DNA: TGTGCCTGGAGTCTAGCGGGACGTTCTAGCACAGATACGCAGTATTTT. It specifies CAWSLAGRSSTDTQYF.

Judged by abundance, this clone is medium-sized (0.01 to 0.1%). The chain couples TRBV28 to TRBJ1-2, with D unresolved. Trimming took off 0 bases at V and 4 bases at J, with 12 bases between the two ends. From germline, CDR1 is MDHEN and CDR2 SYDVKM. The CDR3 loop spans 15 amino acids. Here the CDR3 DNA reads TGTGCCAGCAGTTTATGGGGGATGGGAGTCTATGGCTACACCTTC. Its translation: CASSLWGMGVYGYTF.

This rearrangement joins TRBV20-1 to TRBJ1-6; unclear D gene. The CDR3 is made up of 13 amino acids. CDR1 and CDR2 from the germline V gene are DFQATT and SNEGSKA (reference sequence). Trimming stripped 3 bases from V and 5 bases from J, with 8 bases between. CDR3 coding DNA: TGCAGTGCTAGTCGACTGGATAATTCACCCCTCCACTTT. This codes for CSASRLDNSPLHF.